This is a list of T cell receptor beta chains from one sample in a study of blood T cell repertoires in COVID-19. The data were produced by immunoSEQ multiplex PCR, yet TCRdb's version contains in-frame clones alone and is incomplete. The repertoire holds around 200,000 clones, with 85% to 90% as singletons. Sequencing was performed on peripheral blood. The receptors here all came from a man aged 60 to 75 who had recovered from COVID-19. The CDR3 runs from the conserved cysteine through the conserved F or W. A D gene is named only where the DNA matches it firmly. Clone size is not always given. Where it is, it says once, few, many or a class for expanded clones.

NA	NA	TRBV6-5	TRBJ2-7	TGTGCCAGCAGTCGGGACAATGCCTACGAGCAGTACTTC	CASSRDNAYEQYF
TRBD1	NA	TRBV24-1	TRBJ1-5	TGTGCCACCAGTGATCGAACGGGACAGGGGGATCAGCCCCAGCATTTT	CATSDRTGQGDQPQHF
NA	NA	TRBV30	TRBJ2-1	TGTGGAGGGGGTGAGCAGTTCTTC	CGGGEQFF
TRBD1	NA	TRBV5-1	TRBJ2-5	TGCGCCAGCAGCGCGACCGGGACAGCACAAGAGACCCAGTACTTC	CASSATGTAQETQYF
TRBD1	NA	TRBV9	TRBJ1-4	TGTGCCAGCAGCCCCGGACAGGGGGCAGCTGAAAAACTGTTTTTT	CASSPGQGAAEKLFF
NA	few	TRBV27	TRBJ1-1	TGTGCCAGCAGTCTAAGGAGTGGCACTGAAGCTTTCTTT	CASSLRSGTEAFF
TRBD1	once	TRBV7-3	TRBJ1-1	TGTGCCAGCAGCTACACAGGGGTGATGAACACTGAAGCTTTCTTT	CASSYTGVMNTEAFF
TRBD2	NA	TRBV30	TRBJ2-3	TGTGCCTGGGGAGCGGGAGGGCAAAATACGCAGTATTTT	CAWGAGGQNTQYF
NA	NA	TRBV18	TRBJ2-7	TGTGCCAGCTCACCACCGAACAGGGTATTCTCCTACGAGCAGTACTTC	CASSPPNRVFSYEQYF
NA	NA	TRBV7-9	TRBJ1-2	TGTGCCAGCAGCCCCCAAACGGGGTATGCGGGACATGGCTACACCTTC	CASSPQTGYAGHGYTF
TRBD2	NA	TRBV6-1	TRBJ2-1	TGTGCCAGCAGTGAAGTAGCGGGGGGCTACAATGAGCAGTTCTTC	CASSEVAGGYNEQFF
TRBD1	NA	TRBV19	TRBJ1-4	TGTGCCAGTGCGGACAGGGGGGATAGCGGCGAAAAACTGTTTTTT	CASADRGDSGEKLFF
NA	NA	TRBV19	TRBJ1-2	TGTGCCAGTAAAAGAGGTGGCTACACCTTC	CASKRGGYTF
TRBD1	once	TRBV6-5	TRBJ2-1	TGTGCCAGCAGGGACGGGACAGGTTCCTACAATGAGCAGTTCTTC	CASRDGTGSYNEQFF
NA	NA	TRBV15	TRBJ1-4	TGTGCCACCAGCAGAGGGGGGACCTCGATGGGAGGAAAACTGTTTTTT	CATSRGGTSMGGKLFF
NA	NA	TRBV7-8	TRBJ1-6	TGTGCCAGCAGCTACGGAGGGGTGAATTCACCCCTCCACTTT	CASSYGGVNSPLHF
NA	NA	TRBV15	TRBJ1-1	TGTGCCACCAGCAGAGAGGCGGGGGGACTTGCTGAAGCTTTCTTT	CATSREAGGLAEAFF
NA	NA	TRBV7-9	TRBJ1-2	TGTGCCAGCAGCTTAGGGGCCCAGTCCGATGGCTACACCTTC	CASSLGAQSDGYTF
NA	NA	TRBV6-5	TRBJ2-3	TGTGCCAGCAGTTACCTTGGAGAAGGCACAGATACGCAGTATTTT	CASSYLGEGTDTQYF
TRBD1	NA	TRBV6-5	TRBJ1-2	TGTGCCAGCCTCGGGACAGCCGATTATGGCTACACCTTC	CASLGTADYGYTF
NA	NA	TRBV4-3	TRBJ1-1	TGCGCCAGCAGCCAAGCGCGAGAGGTCACTGAAGCTTTCTTT	CASSQAREVTEAFF
TRBD2	NA	TRBV5-4	TRBJ2-5	TGTGCCAGCAGCTTGGTACTAGCGGGGACGGAGACCCAGTACTTC	CASSLVLAGTETQYF
NA	NA	TRBV27	TRBJ2-2	TGTGCCAGCACCACGGACAGACGGACCGGGGAGCTGTTTTTT	CASTTDRRTGELFF
NA	NA	TRBV6-5	TRBJ1-2	TGTGCCAGCAGGGCGGGGGGTGGCTCCTATGGCTACACCTTC	CASRAGGGSYGYTF
TRBD1	NA	TRBV19	TRBJ1-4	TGTGCCAGTAGTATAGGGACAGGGCCGAATGAAAAACTGTTTTTT	CASSIGTGPNEKLFF
NA	NA	TRBV2	TRBJ2-7	TGTGCCAGCGGTAAGGGGCTTTACCCCTACGAGCAGTACTTC	CASGKGLYPYEQYF
NA	NA	TRBV7-2	TRBJ1-5	TGTGCCAGCAGCCCCCAGGGTAGCAATCAGCCCCAGCATTTT	CASSPQGSNQPQHF
NA	NA	TRBV30	TRBJ2-2	TGTGCCTGGGCTCCTCAGACCGGGGAGCTGTTTTTT	CAWAPQTGELFF
TRBD1	NA	TRBV28	TRBJ1-2	TGTGCCAGCAGTTCCTACCCGTCCGGGACAGGGGGCTTTCGGTGGGGCTACACCTTC	CASSSYPSGTGGFRWGYTF
TRBD1	NA	TRBV5-1	TRBJ2-4	TGCGCCAGCAGCTCAGGACAGGGAAAAAACATTCAGTACTTC	CASSSGQGKNIQYF
NA	NA	TRBV5-6	TRBJ1-6	TGTGCCAGCAGCTTGAACGTGGGGGCGCGGGATAATTCACCCCTCCACTTT	CASSLNVGARDNSPLHF
TRBD1	few	TRBV7-2	TRBJ1-2	TGTGCCAGCAGCTTGATGACAGGGGATTTAGCCTATGGCTACACCTTC	CASSLMTGDLAYGYTF
TRBD2	NA	TRBV5-4	TRBJ2-3	TGTGCCAGCAGCTTGCAGCTAGCGGGAGGGGGCTTGGATACGCAGTATTTT	CASSLQLAGGGLDTQYF
NA	NA	TRBV12-3/TRBV12-4	TRBJ2-2	TGTGCCAGCAGGGGACAGAACACCGGGGAGCTGTTTTTT	CASRGQNTGELFF
TRBD2	NA	TRBV4-3	TRBJ2-7	TGCGCCAGCAGCCACGGAGGCGGGGGGTCCTACGAGCAGTACTTC	CASSHGGGGSYEQYF
TRBD2	NA	TRBV7-3	TRBJ2-1	TGTGCCAGCAGCTCCGGCTCTGGCCGCGGGGGGGCCGGTGAGCAGTTCTTC	CASSSGSGRGGAGEQFF
NA	NA	TRBV19	TRBJ2-4	TGTGCCAGTAGTATAGAAGGGGGACAACTAGCCAAAAACATTCAGTACTTC	CASSIEGGQLAKNIQYF
TRBD2	NA	TRBV10-2	TRBJ2-1	TGCGCCAGCATCGGCGGGGGGCGGAATTCCTACAATGAGCAGTTCTTC	CASIGGGRNSYNEQFF
NA	NA	TRBV5-8	TRBJ1-2	TGTGCCAGCAGCTTTAGGGGCCATGTTAACTATGGCTACACCTTC	CASSFRGHVNYGYTF
NA	NA	TRBV7-9	TRBJ2-7	TGTGCCAGCAGCTCCCCGGGACTCCATAACTTC	CASSSPGLHNF
TRBD2	NA	TRBV6-2/TRBV6-3	TRBJ2-7	TGTGCCAGCAGTTATGGCGGGAGCCTCTACGAGCAGTACTTC	CASSYGGSLYEQYF
TRBD1	NA	TRBV4-1	TRBJ1-1	TGCGCCAGCAGCCAAGGGCCCGAGGGGGCTGGGGGATTCTTT	CASSQGPEGAGGFF
TRBD1	NA	TRBV25-1	TRBJ1-2	TGTGCCAGCAGTGAAGTCCGACAGGGACAAGGCTACACCTTC	CASSEVRQGQGYTF
NA	NA	TRBV29-1	TRBJ2-1	TGCAGCGTTGAAGCTATCCACCCGAGGTGGCAGTTCTTC	CSVEAIHPRWQFF
NA	once	TRBV6-1	TRBJ1-6	TGTGCCAGCAGTGAAGGAGGGTTGGGTAATTCACCCCTCCACTTT	CASSEGGLGNSPLHF
TRBD1	NA	TRBV6-5	TRBJ1-6	TGTGCCAGCCAAAGGAGCGGACAGGCACGTTCACCCCTCCACTTT	CASQRSGQARSPLHF
TRBD1	NA	TRBV9	TRBJ1-6	TGTGCCAGCAGCGAAAACCCCACCGGGACAGTCCAGTCCCACCTCCACTTT	CASSENPTGTVQSHLHF
TRBD1	NA	TRBV2	TRBJ2-7	TGTGCCAGCAGGGTGACAGGGAGCTCCTACGAGCAGTACTTC	CASRVTGSSYEQYF
NA	NA	TRBV28	TRBJ2-5	TGTGCCAGCAGCGGGGGGGACAGGGCCCAAGAGACCCAGTACTTC	CASSGGDRAQETQYF
TRBD1	NA	TRBV3-1/TRBV3-2	TRBJ1-1	TGTGCCAGCAGCCAAGATCCGGGCGACAGGGCGAACACTGAAGCTTTCTTT	CASSQDPGDRANTEAFF
TRBD2	once	TRBV30	TRBJ2-3	TGTGCCTGGACGGTCGGGGGGGCAGCATATACGCAGTATTTT	CAWTVGGAAYTQYF
TRBD2	NA	TRBV5-1	TRBJ2-3	TGCGCCAGCAGCTTGAGGTCGGGACTAGCGGGAGGTAACACAGATACGCAGTATTTT	CASSLRSGLAGGNTDTQYF
TRBD2	NA	TRBV7-2	TRBJ2-1	TGTGCCAGCAAGGTGACTAGCGGGGTAGATGAGCAGTTCTTC	CASKVTSGVDEQFF
TRBD1	NA	TRBV4-2	TRBJ1-2	TGTGCCAGCAGCGTTCAACAGGGGTCTGGCTATGGCTACACCTTC	CASSVQQGSGYGYTF